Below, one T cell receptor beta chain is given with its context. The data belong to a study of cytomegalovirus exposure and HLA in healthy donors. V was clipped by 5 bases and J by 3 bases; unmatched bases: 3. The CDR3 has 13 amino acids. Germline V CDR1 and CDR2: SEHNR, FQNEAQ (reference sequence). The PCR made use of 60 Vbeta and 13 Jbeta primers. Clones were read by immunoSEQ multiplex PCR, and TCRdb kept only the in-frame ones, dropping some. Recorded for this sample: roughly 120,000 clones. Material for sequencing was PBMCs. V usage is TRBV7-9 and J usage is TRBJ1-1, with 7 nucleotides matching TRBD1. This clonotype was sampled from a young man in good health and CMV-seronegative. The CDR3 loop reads CASSRTGDTEAFF. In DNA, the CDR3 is TGTGCCAGCAGCCGAACAGGGGACACTGAAGCTTTCTTT.